This T cell receptor beta chain was documented in a study of blood T cell repertoires in COVID-19. Background on the study: Both acute and convalescent COVID-19 samples were obtained from the United States, Italy and Spain. Sample material is recorded as cDNA or gDNA derived from T cells, B-cell-depleted T cells, or PBMCs.

V lost 7 bases to trimming and J lost 3 bases; unmatched junction nucleotides: 4. CDR1 and CDR2 (germline): GTSNPN, SVGIG (reference sequence). The CDR3 contains 12 residues. In the original processing: Amplification from reference gene primers served as the basis for estimated nucleated cell counts. Generated by immunoSEQ multiplex PCR, the TCRdb table keeps only in-frame clones and is missing some. V and J calls and clone size follow that table, whereas D and trimming were derived from the DNA. There are roughly 33,000 clones in the sample; 70% to 80% occur only once, and 7.4% lies in the top ten. The J gene is TRBJ2-5, the V gene TRBV30; 8 bases are a match to TRBD1. This receptor was taken from a woman aged 55-70 years with acute or convalescent COVID-19. Sequenced material: peripheral blood. The CDR3 coding sequence is TGTGCCTCCCGGACAGGGAAAGAGACCCAGTACTTC. It is translated as CASRTGKETQYF.